This TCR beta chain appears in the sequencing data of a study of shared clonotypes between healthy human individuals. The CDR3 sequence is 13 residues long. In germline, CDR1 is GTSNPN, CDR2 SVGIG (reference sequence). V was trimmed by 4 bases and J by 3 bases, leaving 12 bases between them. In the sorted-subset replicate PCRs, approximately 200 ng DNA, 25,000 to 30,000 T cell genomes, was used. Clones were read by immunoSEQ multiplex PCR, and TCRdb kept only the in-frame ones, dropping some. The sample carries roughly 2.6 million clones, 90% to 95% recorded once. The clonotype originates from a man between 18 and 35 years old in good health. The sample was naive CD4+ T cells sorted from blood. Subset in this sample: CD45RA+ positively selected. The chain joins TRBV30 to TRBJ1-2; D is unclear. The CDR3 spells CAWTRTQYYGYTF. The CDR3 DNA follows: TGTGCCTGGACACGGACCCAATACTATGGCTACACCTTC. The full variable domain, completed using reference TRBV30 and TRBJ1-2, is SQTIHQWPATLVQPVGSPLSLECTVEGTSNPNLYWYRQAAGRGLQLLFYSVGIGQISSEVPQNLSASRPQDRQFILSSKKLLLSDSGFYLCAWTRTQYYGYTFGSGTRLTVV.